Listed here are 19 T cell receptor beta chains from one sample, sequenced in a study of shared clonotypes between healthy human individuals. Profiled with immunoSEQ multiplex PCR; TCRdb holds only in-frame clones, not every one. The sample has millions of clones; roughly 92% are singletons. The specimen sequenced was naive CD4+ T cells sorted from blood. Subset in this sample: CD45RA+ positively selected. The receptors derive from a man aged 18-30 years in good health.

Of note for this clone: This CDR3 is also generated by other DNA sequences in the sample. The chain combines TRBV5-1 with TRBJ1-1; perhaps TRBD1 as D (6 bases). The CDR3 runs 13 residues. V was cut by 2 bases and J by 4 bases, with 9 bases left in between. Germline CDR1 SGHRS, CDR2 YFSETQ. The CDR3 here is CASSFAGATEAFF. The DNA for the CDR3 is TGCGCCAGCAGCTTCGCGGGGGCCACTGAAGCTTTCTTT. Looking up the rest from reference TRBV5-1 and TRBJ1-1 gives the full variable domain: KAGVTQTPRYLIKTRGQQVTLSCSPISGHRSVSWYQQTPGQGLQFLFEYFSETQRNKGNFPGRFSGRQFSNSRSEMNVSTLELGDSALYLCASSFAGATEAFFGQGTRLTVV.

Only a few counts were recorded for this clone. This chain connects TRBV18 to TRBJ1-2, with TRBD1 matching 8 bases. The CDR3 sequence is 16 residues long. Germline CDR1 is KGHSH and CDR2 is LQKENI. V was clipped by 5 bases and J by 6 bases; unmatched bases: 14. Written as DNA, the CDR3 is TGTGCCAGCTCATCACTCCCCGGGCAGGGGGCCAATGGCTACACCTTC. Protein: CASSSLPGQGANGYTF.

V usage is TRBV29-1 and J usage is TRBJ1-3; maybe TRBD1 (5 bases). This CDR3 is built from 15 residues. Germline CDR1 SQVTM, CDR2 ANQGSEA. V lost 4 bases and J 0 bases, leaving 13 bases between the germline ends. The CDR3 nucleotides read TGCAGCGTTGGAGGAGGGGCCGGCTCTGGAAACACCATATATTTT. Translation: CSVGGGAGSGNTIYF.

CDR3: CASSRQAAYEQYF. CDR3 DNA sequence: TGTGCCAGCAGCCGTCAGGCAGCGTACGAGCAGTACTTC. This rearrangement joins TRBV6-5 to TRBJ2-7, with D unclear. CDR3 length: 13 amino acids. Trimming removed 6 bases from V and 4 bases from J, with 13 bases in between. Germline-derived CDR1 and CDR2 are MNHEY and SVGAGI.

This chain joins TRBV4-3 and TRBJ2-1, with 12 bases fitting TRBD2. The CDR3 covers 17 residues. Germline loops: CDR1 LGHNA, CDR2 YSLEER. With V trimmed by 1 base and J by 7 bases, 8 bases remained unmatched. In DNA form, the CDR3 reads TGCGCCAGCAGCCAAGCCTTCGGACTAGCGGGAACTAATGAGCAGTTCTTC. Encoded protein: CASSQAFGLAGTNEQFF.

Concerning this clone itself: Within the sample, other DNA sequences also encode this same CDR3. The V gene is TRBV5-6, the J gene TRBJ2-5; D is ambiguous. Germline lookup yields CDR1 SGHDT and CDR2 YYEEEE. The CDR3 covers 12 residues. V gave up 0 bases and J gave up 1 base, with 1 base separating them. The CDR3 nucleotides are TGTGCCAGCAGCTTGGGCCAAGAGACCCAGTACTTC. Translation: CASSLGQETQYF.

In regard to this clone: In the same sample, other DNA sequences code for this CDR3. The rearrangement links TRBV10-1 to TRBJ2-1; possible D gene TRBD2, 6 bases. Per germline, CDR1 WNHNN and CDR2 SYGVQD (reference sequence). This CDR3 is 15 amino acids long. V lost 0 bases to trimming and J lost 2 bases, with 8 bases between them. CDR3 nucleotide sequence: TGCGCCAGCAGTGAGTCGGGGGGACCCTACAATGAGCAGTTCTTC. Its protein product is CASSESGGPYNEQFF.

CDR3 DNA sequence: TGTGCCAGCTCACTTGGCGGAGCTAGCACAGATACGCAGTATTTT. Translating it yields CASSLGGASTDTQYF. The V call is TRBV18, the J call TRBJ2-3, with D hard to call. The CDR3 has 15 residues. CDR1 is KGHSH, CDR2 LQKENI, per germline. Deletions cut 4 bases from V and 0 bases from J, with 11 bases between.

The chain couples TRBV10-3 to TRBJ1-1; D unresolved. Between the trimmed V and J ends, which lost 7 bases and 2 bases, there was a span of 11 bases. This CDR3 has 13 residues. Germline loops: CDR1 ENHRY, CDR2 SYGVKD. CDR3 amino acids: CAIKLAENTEAFF. In nucleotides, the CDR3 is TGTGCCATCAAACTGGCTGAAAACACTGAAGCTTTCTTT.

V is TRBV30 and J is TRBJ2-3, with 10 bases aligning to TRBD2. The CDR3 totals 15 residues. In germline, CDR1 is GTSNPN, CDR2 SVGIG (reference sequence). V trimming: 5 bases; J trimming: 7 bases; junction bases outside the gene matches: 12. The CDR3 DNA reads as TGTGCCTGGGACTCAAGCGGGAGGGCCCGAAATACGCAGTATTTT. The encoded protein is CAWDSSGRARNTQYF. The variable domain in full, completed from reference TRBV30 and TRBJ2-3, reads SQTIHQWPATLVQPVGSPLSLECTVEGTSNPNLYWYRQAAGRGLQLLFYSVGIGQISSEVPQNLSASRPQDRQFILSSKKLLLSDSGFYLCAWDSSGRARNTQYFGPGTRLTVL.

The chain is built from TRBV6-5 and TRBJ1-1, with 12 bases matching TRBD1. The CDR3 contains 14 residues. CDR1 and CDR2 from the germline V gene are MNHEY and SVGAGI. The ends lost 6 bases at V and 4 bases at J; junction bases unmatched: 3. The chain's CDR3 is CASSAGQGATEAFF. The CDR3 nucleotides read TGTGCCAGCAGCGCGGGACAGGGGGCCACTGAAGCTTTCTTT.

The chain joins TRBV7-2 to TRBJ2-4, with D possibly being TRBD2 (6 bases). This CDR3 is 14 amino acids long. The V gene lost 5 bases and the J gene lost 0 bases, with 8 bases spanning the gap. The germline V gene has CDR1 SGHTA and CDR2 FQGNSA. The CDR3 region has the DNA TGTGCCAGCAGCGTGGGACTAGCCAAAAACATTCAGTACTTC. This encodes CASSVGLAKNIQYF.

In its sample, this clone was seen once. The V and J genes are TRBV7-6 and TRBJ2-5, with D unclear. Trimming pared 4 bases from V and 5 bases from J, leaving 8 bases between. The CDR3 has 12 residues. In germline, CDR1 is SGHVS, CDR2 FNYEAQ. CDR3 nucleotide sequence: TGTGCCAGCAGCTCCAACGGGGAGACCCAGTACTTC. Protein: CASSSNGETQYF.

The chain employs TRBV9 and TRBJ2-1; D call uncertain. The V and J ends lost 3 bases and 9 bases respectively, with 13 bases between them. This CDR3 comprises 13 residues. The germline gives CDR1 SGDLS, CDR2 YYNGEE. CDR3 in DNA: TGTGCCAGCAGCGCGCCGGTGTTTGGTGAGCAGTTCTTC. Translating gives CASSAPVFGEQFF.

The chain employs TRBV27 and TRBJ1-3, with 8 bases aligning to TRBD1. The CDR3 totals 19 residues. Germline lookup yields CDR1 MNHEY and CDR2 SMNVEV (reference sequence). Trimming at V came to 5 bases and at J to 3 bases, leaving 18 bases not matched to a gene. CDR3: CASSPMRGGQGPLGNTIYF. The CDR3 bases are TGTGCCAGCAGTCCCATGCGGGGAGGACAGGGCCCACTTGGAAACACCATATATTTT.

This chain uses TRBV10-3 with TRBJ2-7, with TRBD2 matching over 8 bases. The CDR3 length is 17 residues. Looked up from germline, CDR1 is ENHRY and CDR2 is SYGVKD. V was clipped by 6 bases and J by 2 bases; unmatched bases: 15. This chain's CDR3 is CAIRKKGLADEAYEQYF. The CDR3 DNA follows: TGTGCCATCAGAAAAAAAGGACTAGCAGACGAAGCCTACGAGCAGTACTTC.

This clone showed up just once. Other DNA sequences within the sample encode an identical CDR3. This chain uses TRBV5-1 with TRBJ2-3, with TRBD2 matching 8 bases. After removal of 1 base from V and 4 bases from J, the junction contained 2 bases not matched to a gene. CDR1 is SGHRS and CDR2 is YFSETQ in the germline V gene. CDR3 length equals 14 residues. The CDR3 is CASSLTGGPDTQYF. CDR3 nucleotide sequence: TGCGCCAGCAGCTTGACGGGGGGGCCAGATACGCAGTATTTT.

This clone was recorded once. Other DNA sequences in this sample translate to the same CDR3. The chain joins TRBV6-5 to TRBJ2-5; D is unresolved. Germline CDR1 is MNHEY and CDR2 is SVGAGI. The CDR3 length is 11 residues. With 5 bases removed from V and 4 bases from J, the gap between germline ends came to 5 bases. The CDR3 DNA sequence: TGTGCCAGCAGTACGCGAGAGACCCAGTACTTC. Its translation: CASSTRETQYF.

This rearrangement joins TRBV2 to TRBJ2-1; no reliable D call. The CDR3 totals 15 residues. Germline CDR1 reads SNHLY; CDR2 reads FYNNEI. V lost 5 bases and J lost 2, with 13 bases in between. CDR3 sequence reads: CASSPLVGAYNEQFF. In DNA, the CDR3 is TGTGCCAGCAGTCCTCTGGTAGGAGCCTACAATGAGCAGTTCTTC.